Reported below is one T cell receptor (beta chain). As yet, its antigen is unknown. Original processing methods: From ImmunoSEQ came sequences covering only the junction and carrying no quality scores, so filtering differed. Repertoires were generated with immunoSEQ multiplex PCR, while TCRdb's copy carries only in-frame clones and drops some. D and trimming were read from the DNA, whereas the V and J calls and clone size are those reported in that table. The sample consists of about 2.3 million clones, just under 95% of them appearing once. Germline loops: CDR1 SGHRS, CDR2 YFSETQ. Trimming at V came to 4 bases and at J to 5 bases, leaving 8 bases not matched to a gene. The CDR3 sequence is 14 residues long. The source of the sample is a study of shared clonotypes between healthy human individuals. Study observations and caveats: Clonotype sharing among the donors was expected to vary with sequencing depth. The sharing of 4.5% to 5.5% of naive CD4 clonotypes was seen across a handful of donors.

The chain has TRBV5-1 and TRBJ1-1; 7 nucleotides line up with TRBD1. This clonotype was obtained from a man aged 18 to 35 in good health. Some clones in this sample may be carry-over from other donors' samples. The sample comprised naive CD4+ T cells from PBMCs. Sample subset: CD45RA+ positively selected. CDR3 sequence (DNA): TGCGCCAGCAGCCCGTGGCAGGGGGGGACTGAAGCTTTCTTT. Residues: CASSPWQGGTEAFF.